This is a list of T cell receptor beta chains from one sample in a study of tumor-infiltrating lymphocytes in primary liver carcinoma. TCRdb fed the multiplex PCR reads into MiXCR, producing one record per CDR3 protein. The sample includes a few hundred thousand distinct CDR3 sequences, 50% to 75% of them seen just once. Sequencing was performed on peripheral blood. These TCRs come from a woman under 40 with primary liver carcinoma and hepatitis B virus infection. The CDR3 runs from the conserved cysteine through the conserved F or W. A D gene is named only where the DNA matches it firmly. Clone size is not always given. Where it is, it says once, few, many or a class for expanded clones.

CDR3nt: TGCAGCGTTCCCATCCGGAGCTCCTACAATGAGCAGTTCTTC
CDR3aa: CSVPIRSSYNEQFF
d_gene: -
abundance: many
j_gene: TRBJ2-1
v_gene: TRBV29-1

CDR3nt: TGTGCCAGCAGCTTAGAACCAGCGGGAGGTTATAATGAGCAGTTCTTC
CDR3aa: CASSLEPAGGYNEQFF
d_gene: TRBD2
abundance: -
j_gene: TRBJ2-1
v_gene: TRBV11-1

CDR3nt: TGTGCCAGCAGCACCCCGGAGCGGGAGAAAACTGGGGCCAACGTCCTGACTTTC
CDR3aa: CASSTPEREKTGANVLTF
d_gene: TRBD2
abundance: -
j_gene: TRBJ2-6
v_gene: TRBV7-9

CDR3nt: TGTGCCAGCAGCTCTCACGTAGCGGGAGTGCGGAATGAGCGGTCCTTC
CDR3aa: CASSSHVAGVRNERSF
d_gene: TRBD2
abundance: -
j_gene: TRBJ2-1
v_gene: TRBV11-2

CDR3nt: TGTGCCAGCAGCTTCCGGGACCGACAAAACATTCAGTACTTC
CDR3aa: CASSFRDRQNIQYF
d_gene: -
abundance: many
j_gene: TRBJ2-4
v_gene: TRBV11-2

CDR3nt: TGTGCCAGCAGGGGATTCACTAATGAAAAACTGTTTTTT
CDR3aa: CASRGFTNEKLFF
d_gene: -
abundance: -
j_gene: TRBJ1-4
v_gene: TRBV12-3/TRBV12-4

CDR3nt: TGTGCCAGCAGACCCTCAACTAGCGGGAGAGAGACCCAGTACTTC
CDR3aa: CASRPSTSGRETQYF
d_gene: TRBD2
abundance: many
j_gene: TRBJ2-5
v_gene: TRBV12-3/TRBV12-4

CDR3nt: TGTGCCAGCAGCCGACCTGGGGTAGGGGCCCATGAGCAGTTCTTC
CDR3aa: CASSRPGVGAHEQFF
d_gene: -
abundance: few
j_gene: TRBJ2-1
v_gene: TRBV6-2/TRBV6-3

CDR3nt: TGTGCCAGCAGTATCCCGACCCCTCGAGCAAACACCATATATTTT
CDR3aa: CASSIPTPRANTIYF
d_gene: -
abundance: -
j_gene: TRBJ1-3
v_gene: TRBV28

CDR3nt: TGTGCCAGCAGTGAGGGACAGCTTAATCAGCCCCAGCATTTT
CDR3aa: CASSEGQLNQPQHF
d_gene: TRBD1
abundance: few
j_gene: TRBJ1-5
v_gene: TRBV12-3/TRBV12-4

CDR3nt: TGTGCCAGCAGTTTCCCGTTTTCCGACGATGAGCAGTTCTTC
CDR3aa: CASSFPFSDDEQFF
d_gene: -
abundance: -
j_gene: TRBJ2-1
v_gene: TRBV28

CDR3nt: TGCGCCACCTTCAGACTAGCCATGGATACGCAGTATTTT
CDR3aa: CATFRLAMDTQYF
d_gene: TRBD2
abundance: -
j_gene: TRBJ2-3
v_gene: TRBV10-2

CDR3nt: TGTGTCAGCAGTGCGCAGGGAAGAGACACAGATACGCAGTATTTT
CDR3aa: CVSSAQGRDTDTQYF
d_gene: -
abundance: -
j_gene: TRBJ2-3
v_gene: TRBV7-8

CDR3nt: TGTGCCAGCAAGCAGGGGGCAAGCAATCAGCCCCAGCATTTT
CDR3aa: CASKQGASNQPQHF
d_gene: TRBD1
abundance: many
j_gene: TRBJ1-5
v_gene: TRBV6-2/TRBV6-3

CDR3nt: TGTGCTACCAGCAGAGAAGGGGTTGACTATGGCTACACCTTC
CDR3aa: CATSREGVDYGYTF
d_gene: -
abundance: -
j_gene: TRBJ1-2
v_gene: TRBV15

CDR3nt: TGCGCCAGCAGCCAAACAGGGGGCAACACCGGGGAGCTGTTTTTT
CDR3aa: CASSQTGGNTGELFF
d_gene: TRBD1
abundance: -
j_gene: TRBJ2-2
v_gene: TRBV4-1

CDR3nt: TGTGCCAGCAGACCAGGGACTAGCGGCTACGAGCAGTACTTC
CDR3aa: CASRPGTSGYEQYF
d_gene: TRBD2
abundance: many
j_gene: TRBJ2-7
v_gene: TRBV12-3/TRBV12-4

CDR3nt: TGTGCCAGCAGCCTCACCGGGCTCTACGAGCAGTACTTC
CDR3aa: CASSLTGLYEQYF
d_gene: -
abundance: many
j_gene: TRBJ2-7
v_gene: TRBV11-2

CDR3nt: TGTGCCATCAGTAACGTAGGGAGGGAGCCGCGAGGAAGCGAGCAGTACTTC
CDR3aa: CAISNVGREPRGSEQYF
d_gene: TRBD2
abundance: -
j_gene: TRBJ2-7
v_gene: TRBV10-3

CDR3nt: TGTGCCAGCAGCAACCCGGGGCCAGATACGCAGTATTTT
CDR3aa: CASSNPGPDTQYF
d_gene: -
abundance: many
j_gene: TRBJ2-3
v_gene: TRBV11-2

CDR3nt: TGTGCCAGCAGTGCCCGAGAGGGCAGCTCCTATAATTCACCCCTCCACTTT
CDR3aa: CASSAREGSSYNSPLHF
d_gene: -
abundance: -
j_gene: TRBJ1-6
v_gene: TRBV6-2/TRBV6-3

CDR3nt: TGTGCCATCGGCGCACAGGAACGTAATAATGAGCAGTTCTTC
CDR3aa: CAIGAQERNNEQFF
d_gene: -
abundance: -
j_gene: TRBJ2-1
v_gene: TRBV10-3

CDR3nt: TGTGCCAGCAGTGAAAGACTAGTGGGAGGGAACCGGCGGGAGCAGTACTTC
CDR3aa: CASSERLVGGNRREQYF
d_gene: TRBD2
abundance: -
j_gene: TRBJ2-7
v_gene: TRBV6-1

CDR3nt: TGTGCCATCTGGCCCCAGGTTGAAGCTTTCTTT
CDR3aa: CAIWPQVEAFF
d_gene: -
abundance: many
j_gene: TRBJ1-1
v_gene: TRBV6-1

CDR3nt: TGTACCAGTAGAATGGGGGGTGAGGACAATCAGCCCCAGCATTTT
CDR3aa: CTSRMGGEDNQPQHF
d_gene: -
abundance: -
j_gene: TRBJ1-5
v_gene: TRBV19

CDR3nt: TGCGCCAGCAGCCAAGATACGGGGACAGCAGACGCGGAGTACTTC
CDR3aa: CASSQDTGTADAEYF
d_gene: TRBD1
abundance: -
j_gene: TRBJ2-7
v_gene: TRBV4-3

CDR3nt: TGTGCCAGCAGCATTCCAGCTGGGTCCAAGCAGCACTTC
CDR3aa: CASSIPAGSKQHF
d_gene: -
abundance: -
j_gene: TRBJ2-7
v_gene: TRBV14

CDR3nt: TGCGCCAGCAGCTTAGCTGGGTTAGACCTCCCTGGGGCCAACGTCCTGACTTTC
CDR3aa: CASSLAGLDLPGANVLTF
d_gene: -
abundance: -
j_gene: TRBJ2-6
v_gene: TRBV7-8

CDR3nt: TGCAGCGTTGTGTGGTCTCACAAGCAGTACTTC
CDR3aa: CSVVWSHKQYF
d_gene: -
abundance: -
j_gene: TRBJ2-7
v_gene: TRBV29-1

CDR3nt: TGCAGCGTTGCTAGCGGGACAGATACCCAGTATTTT
CDR3aa: CSVASGTDTQYF
d_gene: TRBD2
abundance: few
j_gene: TRBJ2-3
v_gene: TRBV29-1

CDR3nt: TGTGCTAGTGGTCAGGGCCCCGGGTTTGAGCAGTTCTTC
CDR3aa: CASGQGPGFEQFF
d_gene: -
abundance: many
j_gene: TRBJ2-1
v_gene: TRBV12-5

CDR3nt: TGTGCCAGCAGTTACACCCAAGGGGTAACTGGAGCTTTCTTT
CDR3aa: CASSYTQGVTGAFF
d_gene: -
abundance: -
j_gene: TRBJ1-1
v_gene: TRBV6-5

CDR3nt: TGTGCCAGCAGTAGGATGTATCAGAATTACAATGAGCAGTTCTTC
CDR3aa: CASSRMYQNYNEQFF
d_gene: -
abundance: many
j_gene: TRBJ2-1
v_gene: TRBV12-3/TRBV12-4

CDR3nt: TGTGCCAGCAGCTGGGAACCGGGACAGAACACTGAAGCTTTCTTT
CDR3aa: CASSWEPGQNTEAFF
d_gene: -
abundance: -
j_gene: TRBJ1-1
v_gene: TRBV5-4

CDR3nt: TGTGCCAGCAGTAAAGCAGGATGGTCGAACACTGAAGCTTTCTTT
CDR3aa: CASSKAGWSNTEAFF
d_gene: -
abundance: -
j_gene: TRBJ1-1
v_gene: TRBV12-3/TRBV12-4

CDR3nt: TGTGCCAGCAGTATAACAGGGATACAATCCTACGAGCAGTACTTC
CDR3aa: CASSITGIQSYEQYF
d_gene: -
abundance: -
j_gene: TRBJ2-7
v_gene: TRBV7-2

CDR3nt: TGTGCCAGCAGTTACGGACAGGCAGTCACTGAAGCTTTCTTT
CDR3aa: CASSYGQAVTEAFF
d_gene: TRBD1
abundance: -
j_gene: TRBJ1-1
v_gene: TRBV6-6

CDR3nt: TGTGCCAGCAGTTTTTACCTAGTGGGAGGATACAATGAGCAGTTCTTC
CDR3aa: CASSFYLVGGYNEQFF
d_gene: -
abundance: -
j_gene: TRBJ2-1
v_gene: TRBV12-3/TRBV12-4

CDR3nt: TGTGCCAGCAGCTCCGATCCCTACGAGCAGTACTTC
CDR3aa: CASSSDPYEQYF
d_gene: -
abundance: many
j_gene: TRBJ2-7
v_gene: TRBV12-3/TRBV12-4

CDR3nt: TGTGCCAGCAGCTCGAGCGGGAGGACCAAGGCAGATACGCAGTATTTT
CDR3aa: CASSSSGRTKADTQYF
d_gene: TRBD2
abundance: -
j_gene: TRBJ2-3
v_gene: TRBV7-3

CDR3nt: TGTGCCAGCAGCTTCGGGATTTGGGAGCAGTTCTTC
CDR3aa: CASSFGIWEQFF
d_gene: -
abundance: -
j_gene: TRBJ2-1
v_gene: TRBV13

CDR3nt: TGTGCCAGCAGCTGGGACAGGTCCTACGAGCAGTACTTC
CDR3aa: CASSWDRSYEQYF
d_gene: TRBD1
abundance: -
j_gene: TRBJ2-7
v_gene: TRBV5-6